This T cell receptor beta chain was sequenced for a study of read filtering for tumor transcriptome and immune sequencing. The library was built from 400 ng RNA with molecular barcoded adaptors for alpha/delta and beta/gamma chains. Via MiXCR, TCRdb re-called the reads, giving one row per CDR3 protein. Of fewer than 30,000 distinct CDR3 sequences listed, about 15% are singletons. Ten or more counts support this clonotype. V was shortened by 0 bases and J by 8 bases, with 19 bases between the two germline ends. The CDR3 extends over 16 amino acids. Germline CDR1 and CDR2: GTSNPN and SVGIG (reference sequence).

The receptor's source is a donor at least 40 years old with multiple myeloma. The genes are TRBV30 and TRBJ2-2; perhaps TRBD2 as D (5 bases). Sequencing used a population of CD138-negative cells sorted from bone marrow. The CDR3 nucleotides are TGTGCCTGGAGTGTTCCCTCCCGGCTAGCCGGAGGGGAGCTGTTTTTT. It translates to CAWSVPSRLAGGELFF.